Presented here are 32 T cell receptor beta chains from one specimen sequenced in a study of cytomegalovirus exposure and HLA in healthy donors (dated by TCRdb to between 2016 and 2019). The library was obtained by the immunoSEQ multiplex PCR assay. The multiplex PCR relied on a mix of 60 forward primers for TCR Vbeta segments and 13 reverse primers for TCR Jbeta segments. TCRdb stores this immuneACCESS table with in-frame sequences only. Part of the clones is absent; in the studies checked, under half of the shortfall reflects unresolved V genes, and no reason is known for the rest. The sample table shows about 120,000 clones, and more than 60% are seen once. Roughly 5.6% of the sample is taken by the ten largest. The sequenced sample consisted of PBMCs. Source of these receptors: a man aged 25 to 40 in good health and CMV-seropositive.

Comments on this clone: This same CDR3 is encoded by further DNA sequences in the sample. The chain has TRBV13 and TRBJ2-5, with 16 bases that match TRBD2. The CDR3 spans 16 residues. The germline gives CDR1 PRHDT, CDR2 FYEKMQ (reference sequence). Unmatched junction bases numbered 0, after V lost 3 bases and J lost 2 bases. CDR3 bases: TGTGCCAGCAGCTTGGGACTAGCGGGGGGGCAAGAGACCCAGTACTTC. It encodes CASSLGLAGGQETQYF.

This chain links TRBV9 with TRBJ1-1; D remains unclear. The CDR3 sequence is 14 residues long. Trimming removed 0 bases at V and 4 bases at J, with 10 bases between. The germline gives CDR1 SGDLS, CDR2 YYNGEE. CDR3 protein: CASSVGPLPTEAFF. The CDR3 region has the DNA TGTGCCAGCAGCGTAGGGCCCCTGCCCACTGAAGCTTTCTTT.

This chain links TRBV2 with TRBJ1-1; 8 bases match TRBD1. V shed 3 bases, J shed 5 bases, and the junction held 5 bases outside the gene matches. The length of the CDR3 is 14 residues. The V gene's germline CDR1 is SNHLY and CDR2 FYNNEI. The CDR3 nucleotides are TGTGCCAGCAGTGAGACAGGGGACCCAACTGAAGCTTTCTTT. Protein: CASSETGDPTEAFF.

The chain is built from TRBV29-1 and TRBJ2-2; TRBD2 aligns across 8 bases. V dropped 1 base and J dropped 4; count of bases not matched to a gene: 17. The CDR3 sequence is 19 residues long. Germline V gives CDR1 SQVTM, CDR2 ANQGSEA. CDR3 nucleotide sequence: TGCAGCGTTGAAGGGGCGGGGGGACGGAGCTTTGGGGGCACCGGGGAGCTGTTTTTT. Residues: CSVEGAGGRSFGGTGELFF.

The chain uses TRBV2 and TRBJ2-1, with D perhaps TRBD2 (6 bases). The germline gives CDR1 SNHLY, CDR2 FYNNEI. The CDR3 length is 15 residues. Trimming cost V 1 base and J 3 bases, with 10 bases left between them. CDR3 loop: CASSEGEADYNEQFF. CDR3 coding DNA: TGTGCCAGCAGTGAAGGGGAGGCGGACTACAATGAGCAGTTCTTC.

The chain recombines TRBV6-5 with TRBJ2-1; TRBD2 agrees at 9 bases. Germline V gives CDR1 MNHEY, CDR2 SVGAGI. J gave up 4 bases and V 6 bases, and 7 bases lay outside the gene matches. The CDR3 is 15 residues long. CDR3 bases: TGTGCCAGCAGGTTAGCGGGGGTTCCATACAATGAGCAGTTCTTC. Translation: CASRLAGVPYNEQFF.

The V gene is TRBV11-3, the J gene TRBJ1-2; no clear D. Trimming shortened V by 1 base and J by 1 base, and 13 bases separated the two germline ends. This CDR3 is built from 16 residues. CDR1 is SGHNT, CDR2 YENEEA, per germline. CDR3 DNA sequence: TGTGCCAGCAGCTTAGGGAGGATCCACAGTAACTATGGCTACACCTTC. It codes for CASSLGRIHSNYGYTF.

The chain joins TRBV11-2 to TRBJ1-1, with 7 bases fitting TRBD1. V lost 5 bases to trimming and J lost 11 bases; unmatched junction nucleotides: 11. This CDR3 contains 13 residues. Per the germline V gene, CDR1 is SGHAT and CDR2 is FQNNGV. CDR3 in amino acids: CASSRDRDQGAFF. CDR3 bases: TGTGCCAGCAGCCGCGACAGGGACCAAGGTGCTTTCTTT.

V usage is TRBV6-1 and J usage is TRBJ1-1, with a possible D match to TRBD1 (6 bases). This CDR3 contains 14 residues. Trimming stripped 8 bases from V and 1 base from J, with 14 bases between. CDR1 MNHNS and CDR2 SASEGT come from the germline V gene. The CDR3 loop is CASAGTGWNTEAFF. The CDR3 DNA sequence: TGTGCCAGCGCCGGAACAGGGTGGAACACTGAAGCTTTCTTT.

The CDR3 DNA sequence: TGTGCCAGCAGTAAGGGGCTAGCCTACAATGAGCAGTTCTTC. This translates into CASSKGLAYNEQFF. The chain recombines TRBV6-5 with TRBJ2-1, with D perhaps matching TRBD1 (5 bases). The CDR3 is 14 residues long. V lost 5 bases and J 2 bases, leaving 10 bases between the germline ends. In germline, CDR1 is MNHEY, CDR2 SVGAGI.

As concerns this clone: Its ends do not fully match the called genes, so a read error is possible. The chain couples TRBV7-2 to TRBJ2-1, with 12 bases fitting TRBD2. This CDR3 region has 14 residues. Germline V gene data show CDR1 as SGHTA and CDR2 as FQGNSA. The CDR3 nucleotides read TGTGCCGGCAGCTCTAGCGGGGGGGCCTATGAGCAGTTCTTC. Translated, it gives CAGSSSGGAYEQFF.

The CDR3 nucleotides read TGTGCCATCAGTGAACGAGGCTACGAGCAGTACTTC. This encodes CAISERGYEQYF. The chain carries TRBV10-3 and TRBJ2-5, with D hard to call. The J call is uncertain, as TRBJ2-7 better fits the DNA end. CDR3 length equals 12 residues. Looked up from germline, CDR1 is ENHRY and CDR2 is SYGVKD.

This chain links TRBV7-3 with TRBJ2-5; 9 bases match TRBD2. CDR3 length: 15 residues. From germline, CDR1 is SGHTA and CDR2 FQGTGA. V dropped 6 bases and J dropped 4; count of bases not matched to a gene: 9. The CDR3: CASSLHGTSRETQYF. CDR3 nucleotide sequence: TGTGCCAGCAGTTTACATGGGACTAGCAGAGAGACCCAGTACTTC.

V is TRBV30 and J is TRBJ2-5; a weak D match, TRBD2 (5 bases). Germline V gene sequence: CDR1 GTSNPN, CDR2 SVGIG (reference sequence). The CDR3 has 14 amino acids. V was shortened by 2 bases and J by 3 bases, with 13 bases between the two germline ends. CDR3 in DNA: TGTGCCTGGAGTCCTATCGGACTGGAAGAGACCCAGTACTTC. Amino acid sequence: CAWSPIGLEETQYF.

On this clone: The junction does not match germline at one end; this may be a read error. The rearrangement uses TRBV2 and TRBJ1-2; 7 bases are shared with TRBD1. Germline assignment: CDR1 SNHLY and CDR2 FYNNEI. This CDR3 contains 14 residues. The CDR3 region has the DNA TGTGCCAGCAGACTTCAGGGGGTTGGCTATGGCCACACCTTC. Its protein is CASRLQGVGYGHTF.

The gene calls are TRBV19 and TRBJ2-5; 12 nucleotides line up with TRBD2. The DNA end lines up better with TRBJ2-7; the J call may be wrong. The CDR3 spans 16 residues. Germline V gene data show CDR1 as LNHDA and CDR2 as SQIVND (reference sequence). The CDR3 DNA sequence: TGTGCCAGTAGTATAGGAACTAGCGGGGGGCTCTACGAGCAGTACTTC. As protein: CASSIGTSGGLYEQYF.

This clone was observed a handful of times. The chain carries TRBV10-3 and TRBJ1-2; TRBD1 might be the D (5 bases). The CDR3 runs to 15 residues. Germline values: CDR1 ENHRY, CDR2 SYGVKD. V dropped 10 bases and J dropped 4 bases, with 22 bases sitting between them. The CDR3 DNA reads TGTGCCAGCAAGGAGGGGTCAGGATTTACCTATGGCTACACCTTC. It encodes CASKEGSGFTYGYTF.

A remark on this clone: The junction departs from the called germline gene at one end, perhaps through a read error. The V and J genes are TRBV7-7 and TRBJ2-1, with TRBD2 matching 13 bases. This CDR3 is built from 14 residues. The germline gives CDR1 SSHAT, CDR2 FNYEAQ (reference sequence). Written as DNA, the CDR3 is TGTGCTAGCAGTTCGGGACTAGCGGGGAGTGAGCAGTTCTTC. Translating it yields CASSSGLAGSEQFF.

The rearrangement links TRBV6-5 to TRBJ1-1; 8 positions agree with TRBD1. The CDR3 runs to 13 residues. The V and J ends lost 6 bases and 4 bases, in that order; junction bases with no gene match: 4. Germline values: CDR1 MNHEY, CDR2 SVGAGI. The DNA of the CDR3 is TGTGCCAGCAGCTCAGGACAGGGCACTGAAGCTTTCTTT. The encoded protein is CASSSGQGTEAFF.

The CDR3 spells CASRETGGWNTEAFF. The CDR3 DNA reads TGTGCCAGCAGGGAGACAGGGGGCTGGAACACTGAAGCTTTCTTT. The V call is TRBV6-1, the J call TRBJ1-1, with 10 bases aligning to TRBD1. The V and J ends lost 6 bases and 1 base, in that order; junction bases with no gene match: 5. The V gene's germline CDR1 is MNHNS and CDR2 SASEGT. The CDR3 loop spans 15 amino acids.

The rearrangement links TRBV27 to TRBJ1-1; tentatively, D is TRBD1 (6 bases). V was pared by 3 bases and J by 4 bases, with 21 bases between. The CDR3 contains 17 residues. Germline assignment: CDR1 MNHEY and CDR2 SMNVEV (reference sequence). CDR3 DNA sequence: TGTGCCAGCAGTTTGGCGTACAGGGTCGACACCGGCACTGAAGCTTTCTTT. This codes for CASSLAYRVDTGTEAFF.

This chain connects TRBV6-1 to TRBJ2-2, with 12 nucleotides matching TRBD2. The CDR3 has 16 amino acids. V trimming: 4 bases; J trimming: 6 bases; junction bases outside the gene matches: 6. In germline, CDR1 is MNHNS, CDR2 SASEGT. This CDR3 is CASSVTSGGMAGELFF. The DNA of the CDR3 is TGTGCCAGCAGTGTTACTAGCGGGGGGATGGCCGGGGAGCTGTTTTTT.

V and J are TRBV9 and TRBJ1-1, with D uncertain. V lost 0 bases and J 7 bases, leaving 10 bases between the germline ends. The CDR3 sequence is 13 residues long. Germline CDR1 and CDR2: SGDLS and YYNGEE. The CDR3 loop reads CASSVVGGVEAFF. In nucleotides, the CDR3 is TGTGCCAGCAGCGTAGTCGGCGGCGTTGAAGCTTTCTTT.

This rearrangement joins TRBV4-3 to TRBJ2-3, with D perhaps matching TRBD2 (7 bases). V was cut by 0 bases and J by 5 bases, with 18 bases left in between. There are 17 residues in the CDR3. Germline CDR1 and CDR2: LGHNA and YSLEER. CDR3 region: CASSQDGRGGPLDTQYF. The CDR3 DNA sequence: TGCGCCAGCAGCCAAGATGGGAGGGGGGGCCCTTTAGATACGCAGTATTTT.

This clone was detected a few times. This sequence joins TRBV18 and TRBJ1-1; 9 bases line up with TRBD1. The CDR3 contains 14 residues. Germline V lookup: CDR1 KGHSH, CDR2 LQKENI. The ends lost 3 bases at V and 8 bases at J; junction bases unmatched: 7. CDR3 sequence (DNA): TGTGCCAGCTCACCGGGACAGGGTAGGTTCGAAGCTTTCTTT. It encodes CASSPGQGRFEAFF.

The J gene is TRBJ2-5, the V gene TRBV15; maybe TRBD1 (5 bases). The CDR3 is 14 amino acids. Germline values: CDR1 LNHNV, CDR2 YYDKDF (reference sequence). V was clipped by 0 bases and J by 7 bases, with 12 bases between them. CDR3 loop: CATSRDGAGLTQYF. CDR3 sequence (DNA): TGTGCCACCAGCAGAGATGGGGCAGGGCTGACCCAGTACTTC.

The chain uses TRBV7-9 and TRBJ1-4; 7 positions match TRBD1. Germline V gene lookup returns CDR1 SEHNR and CDR2 FQNEAQ (reference sequence). This CDR3 is 15 amino acids long. V lost 5 bases and J lost 0; bases outside the gene matches: 3. This CDR3 is CASSKGQTTNEKLFF. The CDR3 region has the DNA TGTGCCAGCAGCAAGGGACAGACAACTAATGAAAAACTGTTTTTT.

This chain joins TRBV28 and TRBJ1-5; 8 nucleotides align to TRBD1. The CDR3 has 16 amino acids. The junction had 11 bases not matched to a gene; V was cut back by 2 bases and J by 8 bases. Germline CDR1 reads MDHEN; CDR2 reads SYDVKM. Here the CDR3 reads CASSLTTGALIKPQHF. The CDR3 nucleotides read TGTGCCAGCAGTTTAACGACAGGGGCCCTTATTAAGCCCCAGCATTTT.

CDR3 sequence reads: CASTPGQKSYEQYF. CDR3 DNA sequence: TGTGCCAGCACCCCGGGACAGAAGTCCTACGAGCAGTACTTC. The chain employs TRBV14 and TRBJ2-7; 7 bases agree with TRBD1. V lost 7 bases, J lost 1 base, and 7 bases stayed unmatched. Looked up from germline, CDR1 is SGHDN and CDR2 is FVKESK. This CDR3 has 14 amino acids.

This clone was detected once. CDR3 protein: CASSEGGWGASGANVLTF. CDR3 nucleotide sequence: TGTGCCAGCAGTGAGGGGGGGTGGGGGGCGAGCGGGGCCAACGTCCTGACTTTC. The chain links TRBV25-1 to TRBJ2-6; a possible D gene is TRBD2 (7 bases). From germline, CDR1 is MGHDK and CDR2 SYGVNS. This CDR3 region has 18 residues. V was trimmed by 3 bases and J by 4 bases, leaving 19 bases between them.

The V gene is TRBV6-6, the J gene TRBJ2-4; D might be TRBD2 (6 bases). The CDR3 totals 15 residues. The germline gives CDR1 MNHNY, CDR2 SVGAGI (reference sequence). V was clipped by 0 bases and J by 6 bases, with 12 bases between them. CDR3 coding DNA: TGTGCCAGCAGTTACTCAGGCGGGGAACGAAACATTCAGTACTTC. Encoded protein: CASSYSGGERNIQYF.

This clone is a singleton in its sample. This chain joins TRBV30 and TRBJ2-7; TRBD2 matches 14 bases. V gave up 7 bases and J gave up 3 bases; unmatched junction bases: 5. Germline loops: CDR1 GTSNPN, CDR2 SVGIG (reference sequence). This CDR3 has 14 residues. In DNA form, the CDR3 reads TGTGCCTTGGGACTAGCGGGAGACTTCTACGAGCAGTACTTC. This codes for CALGLAGDFYEQYF.